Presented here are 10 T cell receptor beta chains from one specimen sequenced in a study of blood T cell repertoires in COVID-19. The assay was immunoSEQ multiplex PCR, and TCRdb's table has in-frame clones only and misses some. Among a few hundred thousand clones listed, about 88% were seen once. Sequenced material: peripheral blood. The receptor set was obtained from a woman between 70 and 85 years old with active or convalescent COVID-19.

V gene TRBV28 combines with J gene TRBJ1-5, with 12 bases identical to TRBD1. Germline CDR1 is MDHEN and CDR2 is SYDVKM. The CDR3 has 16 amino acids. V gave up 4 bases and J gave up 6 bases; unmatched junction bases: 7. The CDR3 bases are TGTGCCAGCAGTTCTTCCGGGACAGGGGGCGGTCAGCCCCAGCATTTT. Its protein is CASSSSGTGGGQPQHF.

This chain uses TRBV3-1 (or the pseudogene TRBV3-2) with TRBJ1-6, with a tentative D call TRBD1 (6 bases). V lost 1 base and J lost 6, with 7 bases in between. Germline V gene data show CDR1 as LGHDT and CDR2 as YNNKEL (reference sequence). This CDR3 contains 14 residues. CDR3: CASSQGRGNSPLHF. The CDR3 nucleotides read TGTGCCAGCAGCCAAGGCAGGGGTAATTCACCCCTCCACTTT.

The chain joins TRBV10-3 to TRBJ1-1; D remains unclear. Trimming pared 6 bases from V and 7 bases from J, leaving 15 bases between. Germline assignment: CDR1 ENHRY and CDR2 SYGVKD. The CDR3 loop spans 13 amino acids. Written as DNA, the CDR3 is TGTGCCATCAGGGCGGCAGACCACATTGAAGCTTTCTTT. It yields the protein CAIRAADHIEAFF.

The CDR3 DNA reads TGTGCCAGCAGGGACAGGGTCCCCTACGAGCAGTACTTC. Residues: CASRDRVPYEQYF. The chain carries TRBV6-5 and TRBJ2-7; TRBD1 matches at 8 bases. V trimming: 6 bases; J trimming: 2 bases; junction bases outside the gene matches: 3. Germline CDR1 reads MNHEY; CDR2 reads SVGAGI. The CDR3 contains 13 residues.

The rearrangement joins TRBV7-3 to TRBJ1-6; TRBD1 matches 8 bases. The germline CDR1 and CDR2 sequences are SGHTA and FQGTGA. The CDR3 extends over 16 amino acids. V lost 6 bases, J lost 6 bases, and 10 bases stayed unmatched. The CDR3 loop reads CASRAPGTGPNSPLHF. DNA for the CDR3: TGTGCCAGCAGGGCCCCCGGGACAGGCCCTAATTCACCCCTCCACTTT.

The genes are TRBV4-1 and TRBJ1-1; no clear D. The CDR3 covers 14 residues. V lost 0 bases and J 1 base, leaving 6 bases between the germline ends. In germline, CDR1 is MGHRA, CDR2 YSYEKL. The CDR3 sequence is CASSQDSSNTEAFF. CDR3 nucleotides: TGCGCCAGCAGCCAAGATAGCTCGAACACTGAAGCTTTCTTT.

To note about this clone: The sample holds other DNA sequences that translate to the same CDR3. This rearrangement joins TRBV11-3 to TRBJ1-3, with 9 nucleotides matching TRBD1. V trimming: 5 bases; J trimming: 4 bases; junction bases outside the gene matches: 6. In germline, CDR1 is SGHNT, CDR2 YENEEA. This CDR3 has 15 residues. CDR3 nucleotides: TGTGCCAGCAGCCCCGGACAGGGGCCAGGAAACACCATATATTTT. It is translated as CASSPGQGPGNTIYF.

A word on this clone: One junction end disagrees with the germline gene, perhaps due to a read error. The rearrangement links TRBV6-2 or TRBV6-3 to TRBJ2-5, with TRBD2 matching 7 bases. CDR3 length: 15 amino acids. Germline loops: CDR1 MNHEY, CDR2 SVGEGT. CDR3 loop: CASSRSERGQGTQYF. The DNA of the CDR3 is TGTGCCAGCAGCCGTTCCGAGCGGGGCCAAGGGACCCAGTACTTC.

This CDR3 is CATSDTQGLLGETQYF. DNA of the CDR3: TGTGCCACCAGTGATACCCAGGGACTCCTCGGGGAGACCCAGTACTTC. The rearrangement links TRBV24-1 to TRBJ2-5, with D tentatively TRBD2 (6 bases). Germline V lookup: CDR1 KGHDR, CDR2 SFDVKD. The V end was cut by 3 bases, the J end by 5 bases, with 18 bases between. The CDR3 loop spans 16 amino acids.

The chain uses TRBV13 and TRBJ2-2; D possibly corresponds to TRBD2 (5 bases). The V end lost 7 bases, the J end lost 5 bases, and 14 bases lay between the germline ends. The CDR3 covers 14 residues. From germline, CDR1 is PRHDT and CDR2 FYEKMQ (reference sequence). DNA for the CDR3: TGTGCCAGCACCCGATACGGGGAGACCGGGGAGCTGTTTTTT. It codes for CASTRYGETGELFF.